A selection of T cell receptor beta chains follows, all from one sample in a study of blood T cell repertoires in COVID-19. This table comes from immunoSEQ multiplex PCR, and its TCRdb copy is limited to in-frame clones, with some not included. The sample gives about 180,000 clones, roughly 82% of which show up once; about 8.4% is in the top ten. Sequenced input: peripheral blood. The receptors derive from a woman aged 70-85 years with acute or convalescent COVID-19. Each CDR3 is given with its conserved first and last residue.

V gene	J gene	CDR3 protein
TRBV30	TRBJ2-2	CAWSVPDRPNTGELFF
TRBV7-8	TRBJ1-5	CASSKDRVDQPQHF
TRBV19	TRBJ1-2	CASTPSQGLPYGYTF
TRBV11-3	TRBJ1-3	CASSPGTGSGNTIYF
TRBV19	TRBJ2-2	CASSFLGGTGELFF
TRBV7-6	TRBJ1-1	CASSLGHDEAFF
TRBV12-3/TRBV12-4	TRBJ1-2	CASSFPAISGYTF
TRBV5-6	TRBJ2-2	CASSFLGAGELFF
TRBV7-2	TRBJ2-1	CASSLGLERNEQFF
TRBV7-3	TRBJ2-1	CASRLDRGPLNEQFF
TRBV28	TRBJ2-1	CASSSTTSGRGHEQFF
TRBV4-1	TRBJ1-5	CASSHPTQGIQPQHF
TRBV18	TRBJ1-2	CASSPRQGEDGYTF
TRBV11-2	TRBJ2-5	CASSPRGSGDQETQYF
TRBV5-1	TRBJ2-1	CASSLAPASGNEQFF
TRBV11-3	TRBJ2-1	CASSLASGSYNEQFF
TRBV6-5	TRBJ2-1	CASSYSSGEGNEQFF
TRBV6-5	TRBJ2-1	CASSPGGSYNEQFF
TRBV7-2	TRBJ2-7	CASSHRELAYEQYF
TRBV28	TRBJ2-1	CASRPLAGVGNEQFF
TRBV7-8	TRBJ1-5	CASTGQPQQPQHF
TRBV5-4	TRBJ2-1	CASSSGGGAYNEQFF
TRBV30	TRBJ2-7	CAWSEALQGSTYEQYF
TRBV30	TRBJ2-5	CAWTSAPREAQYF
TRBV28	TRBJ2-5	CASSSSGYQETQYF
TRBV19	TRBJ2-1	CASVSGSYNEQFF
TRBV3-1/TRBV3-2	TRBJ1-3	CASSQDRASISGNTIYF
TRBV27	TRBJ2-7	CASSLAGRSYEQYF
TRBV9	TRBJ1-4	CASSVTGTGGNEKLFF
TRBV5-6	TRBJ2-3	CASSLVGQGGDTQYF
TRBV6-6	TRBJ1-5	CASSEGQVNYQPQHF
TRBV6-5	TRBJ2-5	CASSYSRGRQETQYF
TRBV13	TRBJ1-3	CASSRNPGPQSFGNTIYF
TRBV27	TRBJ2-1	CASSLSGWTSGSWSYNEQFF
TRBV28	TRBJ1-4	CASLESWGNEKLFF
TRBV7-2	TRBJ1-5	CASSLSSNQPQHF
TRBV7-9	TRBJ1-4	CASSPRDRVIEKLFF
TRBV10-2	TRBJ2-7	CASLTTGTATYEQYF
TRBV7-9	TRBJ2-5	CASSTWTGQRETQYF
TRBV5-1	TRBJ1-1	CASSRLAGGNTEAFF
TRBV5-4	TRBJ2-7	CASSSGTSGYEQYF
TRBV9	TRBJ2-5	CASSVDQGTHETQYF
TRBV27	TRBJ1-3	CASSSPGQGRDTIYF
TRBV9	TRBJ2-7	CASSVDHSSYEQYF
TRBV5-4	TRBJ2-4	CASSQDSGSGDIQYF
TRBV5-1	TRBJ2-1	CATKLEPSSYNEQFF
TRBV28	TRBJ1-2	CASSSGQGGYGYTF
TRBV5-1	TRBJ2-3	CASSLGLAGIDTQYF
TRBV7-3	TRBJ2-1	CASSSGLAGAGNEQFF
TRBV20-1	TRBJ2-4	CSASNAGGINIQYF
TRBV18	TRBJ1-1	CASSLRDRGNTEAFF
TRBV18	TRBJ2-7	CASSPGGEGTYEQYF
TRBV6-1	TRBJ1-6	CASSGGGLRQVDSPLHF
TRBV21-1	TRBJ1-5	CASSKVGTGAMGNQPQHF
TRBV7-2	TRBJ2-1	CASSRSGGAHEQFF
TRBV6-5	TRBJ1-1	CASSYPGLGAEAFF
TRBV18	TRBJ2-1	CASSPGHLLAPREQFF
TRBV5-1	TRBJ2-5	CASSLGLAGQITSGTQYF
TRBV10-1	TRBJ1-5	CASSEPSDQPQHF